This paragraph covers one T cell receptor beta chain sequence. Assay: immunoSEQ multiplex PCR; the TCRdb copy retains only in-frame clones and omits some. The sample shows approximately 280,000 clones, about 87% of them seen only once. V lost 2 bases, J lost 3 bases, and 14 bases lay in between. CDR1 is ENHRY, CDR2 SYGVKD, per germline. The CDR3 runs 15 residues. This entry is derived from a study of Ad26.COV2.S vaccination and SARS-CoV-2 variants. Overall study: Ad26.COV2.S given intramuscularly, once or twice 56 days apart.

This sample's treatment: some 19 received Ad26.COV2.S at low or high dose, single or two shots; 5 received placebo; per-sample allocation not given. Material that was analyzed had been drawn on day 63 after the first vaccine or placebo injection. Donation was by an adult aged 18-55 years who was in Boston. The V and J genes are TRBV10-3 and TRBJ2-7; D is perhaps TRBD1 (5 bases). The TCR originated in a person aged 18 to 65 who received the Ad26.COV2.S COVID-19 vaccine or a placebo. The specimen comprised peripheral blood, sampled in a trial of Ad26.COV2.S vaccine versus placebo. This chain's CDR3 is CAISEIGVEDYEQYF. The CDR3 DNA follows: TGTGCCATCAGTGAGATAGGGGTCGAGGACTACGAGCAGTACTTC.